This T cell receptor beta chain stems from a study of PD-L1 blockade in urothelial cancer. Germline loops: CDR1 SQVTM, CDR2 ANQGSEA. J lost 5 bases, V lost 8 bases, and 10 bases had no gene match. The CDR3 has 14 residues. Sequenced by immunoSEQ multiplex PCR; TCRdb stores in-frame clones only, minus some. The table has fewer than 30,000 clones, approximately 88% seen once. This sequence was found in a man in his 70s with urothelial cancer. This chain joins TRBV29-1 and TRBJ2-2, with 8 bases fitting TRBD1. Specimen: PBMCs, collected around atezolizumab (anti-PD-L1) treatment. CDR3 sequence reads: CSIPGRQGTGELFF. The DNA of the CDR3 is TGCAGCATACCCGGGCGACAGGGGACCGGGGAGCTGTTTTTT.